Listed below are T cell receptor beta chains from one sample, sequenced in a study of blood T cell repertoires in COVID-19. Some clones are missing from TCRdb's copy, which holds only in-frame ones; the method was immunoSEQ multiplex PCR. This sample has fewer than 400,000 clones, with about 87% found just once. The material sequenced was PBMCs or T cells enriched from blood (not recorded which). Receptors originate from a woman in her late teens or twenties who had recovered from COVID-19. Each CDR3 is given with its conserved first and last residue. A D gene is named only where the DNA matches it firmly. Not every row has a clone size; where given, it reads once, few, many or a size class.

v_gene	j_gene	d_gene	abundance	CDR3nt	CDR3aa
TRBV24-1	TRBJ2-5	TRBD1	NA	TGTGCCACCAGTGATTTGGCAACAGGGGCTCAAGAGACCCAGTACTTC	CATSDLATGAQETQYF
TRBV27	TRBJ2-7	TRBD1	NA	TGTGCCAGCAGTTTATCTCAGGGGGCAAGGGTCAACGAGCAGTACTTC	CASSLSQGARVNEQYF
TRBV29-1	TRBJ2-1	TRBD2	NA	TGCAGCGTTGAAGATTTGGCTAGCGGTGAGCAGTTCTTC	CSVEDLASGEQFF
TRBV20-1	TRBJ2-3	NA	NA	TGCAGTGCTAGTTCCGGAGACGCTAGCACAGATACGCAGTATTTT	CSASSGDASTDTQYF
TRBV20-1	TRBJ1-5	TRBD1	NA	TGCAGTGCCAGTGGACAGGGCAGAGGTCAGCCCCAGCATTTT	CSASGQGRGQPQHF
TRBV19	TRBJ1-1	NA	NA	TGTGCCAGTAGTAGGACCACAGGTCCCACTGAAGCTTTCTTT	CASSRTTGPTEAFF
TRBV11-2	TRBJ2-5	NA	NA	TGTGCCAGCAGCTTAGCCGGGGGAGGCGAAGAGACCCAGTACTTC	CASSLAGGGEETQYF
TRBV7-6	TRBJ2-1	TRBD1	NA	TGTGCCAGCAGCTCCCGGACAGGAACGTACAATGAGCAGTTCTTC	CASSSRTGTYNEQFF
TRBV7-6	TRBJ1-2	NA	NA	TGTGCCAGCAGCCCATTCAGGGGTTTAGACTACACCTTC	CASSPFRGLDYTF
TRBV7-9	TRBJ1-1	NA	NA	TGTGCCAGCAGCTTAGAAGGGGGCACTGAAGCTTTCTTT	CASSLEGGTEAFF
TRBV28	TRBJ1-4	NA	NA	TGTGCCAGCGGGATGGCAGGGTTGACTGAAAAACTGTTTTTT	CASGMAGLTEKLFF
TRBV5-1	TRBJ2-7	TRBD1	once	TGCGCCAGCAGCTTGAGAAAGGACAGGCCGTGGATCGAGCAGTACTTC	CASSLRKDRPWIEQYF
TRBV9	TRBJ1-1	TRBD1	NA	TGTGCCAGCAGCGGAGCCGGGACAGGGGGCTTCGTCACTGAAGCTTTCTTT	CASSGAGTGGFVTEAFF
TRBV2	TRBJ1-2	NA	few	TGTGCCAGCAGAGATTCCACAGGGCACTATGGCTACACCTTC	CASRDSTGHYGYTF
TRBV5-4	TRBJ2-1	NA	NA	TGTGCCAGCAGCAGGGGACAAATAGGACACAATGAGCAGTTCTTC	CASSRGQIGHNEQFF
TRBV9	TRBJ2-2	TRBD2	NA	TGTGCCAGCAGCGTAGGACTAGCGGGAGCCCCCGGGGAGCTGTTTTTT	CASSVGLAGAPGELFF
TRBV9	TRBJ1-2	NA	NA	TGTGCCAGCAGCGTAGATCAGGGAGGCTACACCTTC	CASSVDQGGYTF
TRBV7-2	TRBJ2-7	NA	NA	TGTGCCAGCAGCCCGAGCGGATTCTACGAGCAGTACTTC	CASSPSGFYEQYF
TRBV7-9	TRBJ1-1	NA	NA	TGTGCCAGCAGCTATCACAGTTCGAACACTGAAGCTTTCTTT	CASSYHSSNTEAFF
TRBV9	TRBJ1-6	NA	NA	TGTGCCAGCAGCCCTAGGGGGGGGTTTTATAATTCACCCCTCCACTTT	CASSPRGGFYNSPLHF
TRBV10-2	TRBJ2-1	TRBD1	NA	TGCGCCATACAGGGGGACAGGGACAATGAGCAGTTCTTC	CAIQGDRDNEQFF
TRBV6-5	TRBJ2-2	NA	once	TGTGCCAGCAGTTACTCGCAGATCGTCACCGGGGAGCTGTTTTTT	CASSYSQIVTGELFF
TRBV4-2	TRBJ2-1	NA	NA	TGTGCCAGCAGCCAGCCGCCCAGCGATGAGCAGTTCTTC	CASSQPPSDEQFF
TRBV9	TRBJ2-1	TRBD2	few	TGTGCCAGCAGCGGCGGGACTAGTAAGAATTCCTACAATGAGCAGTTCTTC	CASSGGTSKNSYNEQFF
TRBV30	TRBJ1-3	NA	once	TGTGCCTGGGGTGAACAGGGTGATGGAAACACCATATATTTT	CAWGEQGDGNTIYF
TRBV4-3	TRBJ2-3	TRBD2	NA	TGCGCCAGCAGCCAAGATCACGGACTAGCGGTGGACGATACGCAGTATTTT	CASSQDHGLAVDDTQYF
TRBV11-2	TRBJ2-7	NA	NA	TGTGCCAGCAGCCGCGGGGCACGGGGCGGCGAGCAGTACTTC	CASSRGARGGEQYF
TRBV6-5	TRBJ2-3	NA	NA	TGTGCCAGCAGCTCACCGCCCCCCAGGGTGACGCAGTATTTT	CASSSPPPRVTQYF
TRBV4-1	TRBJ2-1	NA	NA	TGCGCCAGCAGCCAAGAAGGGAGGGAGCAGTTCTTC	CASSQEGREQFF
TRBV3-1/TRBV3-2	TRBJ2-1	NA	NA	TGTGCCAGCAGCCAAGATCTAGTTTCGAATGAGCAGTTCTTC	CASSQDLVSNEQFF
TRBV28	TRBJ2-1	TRBD2	NA	TGTGCCAGCAGCGGGGGAGGGGCAAGAAATGAGCAGTTCTTC	CASSGGGARNEQFF
TRBV15	TRBJ2-5	NA	NA	TGTGCCACCAGCAGAGATTCGGGGGAGACCCAGTACTTC	CATSRDSGETQYF
TRBV28	TRBJ1-1	NA	NA	TGTGCCAGCAGTTTCACCGGGAGGAACACTGAAGCTTTCTTT	CASSFTGRNTEAFF
TRBV10-3	TRBJ1-6	TRBD1	NA	TGTGCCATCAGTGACGTGGGCGGGGACAGGGAGCGGTCGCTCCTCCACTTT	CAISDVGGDRERSLLHF
TRBV6-1	TRBJ2-3	NA	NA	TGTGCCAGCAGTGGGGTGGAGGGCACAGATACGCAGTATTTT	CASSGVEGTDTQYF
TRBV7-6	TRBJ2-3	TRBD2	NA	TGTGCCAGCAGCTCAGTAGCGGGAGGGCCAAACCCGAATCCAGATACGCAGTATTTT	CASSSVAGGPNPNPDTQYF
TRBV27	TRBJ2-4	NA	NA	TGTGCCAGCAGTTTGAACCGGGAGCTCCGGGACATTCAGTACTTC	CASSLNRELRDIQYF
TRBV4-2	TRBJ2-2	NA	NA	TGTGCCAGCAGCCAGTTTCGGGGGGCGAGTACCGGGGAGCTGTTTTTT	CASSQFRGASTGELFF
TRBV27	TRBJ1-1	NA	NA	TGTGCCAGCAGCCACATCGGGTTAACTGAAGCTTTCTTT	CASSHIGLTEAFF
TRBV7-2	TRBJ2-3	TRBD2	NA	TGTGCCAGCAGCTTAGTGCTCGGGGGGGCCACAGATACGCAGTATTTT	CASSLVLGGATDTQYF
TRBV14	TRBJ2-2	TRBD2	NA	TGTGCCAGCAGCCCCGGACTAGCGGGGGGCCGCAGGGTCACCGGGGAGCTGTTTTTT	CASSPGLAGGRRVTGELFF
TRBV5-1	TRBJ2-7	NA	NA	TGCGCCAGCAGCTTGTCCCAGACTCACTACGAGCAGTACTTC	CASSLSQTHYEQYF
TRBV19	TRBJ1-5	TRBD1	NA	TGTGCCAGCACCACAGAGGCGGCCAGGGGGCATCAGCCCCAGCATTTT	CASTTEAARGHQPQHF